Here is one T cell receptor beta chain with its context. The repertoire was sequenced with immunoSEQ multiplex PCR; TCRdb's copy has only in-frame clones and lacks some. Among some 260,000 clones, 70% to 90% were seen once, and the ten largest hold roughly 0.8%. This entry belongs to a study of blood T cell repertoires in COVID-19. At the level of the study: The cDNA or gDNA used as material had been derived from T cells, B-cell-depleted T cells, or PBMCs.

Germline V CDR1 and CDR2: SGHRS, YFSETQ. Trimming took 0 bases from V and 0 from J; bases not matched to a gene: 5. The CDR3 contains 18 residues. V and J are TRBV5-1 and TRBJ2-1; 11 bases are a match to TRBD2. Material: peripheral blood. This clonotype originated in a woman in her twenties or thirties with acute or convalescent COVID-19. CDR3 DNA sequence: TGCGCCAGCAGCTTGGGACTAGCGGGGTATAGCTCCTACAATGAGCAGTTCTTC. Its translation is CASSLGLAGYSSYNEQFF.